This T cell receptor (beta chain) was captured in a study of vaccination and CD4 T cells after COVID-19. Sequenced with the Oncomine TCR Beta short-read assay was DNA taken from cultured CD4+ T cells. TCRdb called the PCR reads again in MiXCR, with one record for every CDR3 protein. The sample lists tens of thousands of distinct CDR3 sequences, around 49% occurring once. Worth noting for this clonotype: As yet, its antigen is unknown.

Treatment reported: roughly 11-day PBMC culture with coronavirus spike peptide pools or control peptides (ViraFEST assay). The ends were cut back, 1 base at V and 7 bases at J, with 5 bases in the middle. This CDR3 is 12 amino acids long. Germline V gene data show CDR1 as MNHEY and CDR2 as SVGEGT. The specimen sequenced was CD4+ T cells from blood, cultured in vitro. This sequence joins TRBV6-2 or TRBV6-3 and TRBJ2-1; D is undetermined. The sequence was collected from a human donor who had recovered from COVID-19. The CDR3 loop reads CASSYWGNEQFF. CDR3 sequence (DNA): TGTGCCAGCAGTTACTGGGGTAATGAGCAGTTCTTC.